Below, 23 T cell receptor beta chains from the same sample are listed, as sequenced in a study of T cells in Graves' hyperthyroidism and ophthalmopathy. Amplified TCR beta CDR3 regions derived from RNA transcripts. RT-PCR in the first round (using the HTBI primer set) targeted the TCR CDR3. TCRdb called the multiplex PCR reads again in MiXCR, with one record for every CDR3 protein. The sample includes approximately 740,000 distinct CDR3 sequences, less than 15% of them seen just once. Material: blood. The source is a woman aged 18-29 years with Graves' hyperthyroidism.

The sample holds many counts of this clonotype. The rearrangement links TRBV2 to TRBJ1-2; TRBD1 might be the D (6 bases). The germline gives CDR1 SNHLY, CDR2 FYNNEI. The V gene lost 8 bases and the J gene lost 5 bases, with 15 bases spanning the gap. The CDR3 consists of 13 residues. The CDR3 is CASFTGSRYGYTF. CDR3 nucleotides: TGTGCCAGCTTCACAGGGAGCCGGTATGGCTACACCTTC.

Of note for this clonotype: One junction end does not reproduce the germline sequence, and a read error may be involved. The V call is TRBV15, the J call TRBJ2-3; no clear D. CDR1 is LNHNV, CDR2 YYDKDF, per germline (reference sequence). The CDR3 is made up of 12 amino acids. Written as DNA, the CDR3 is TGTGCCACCAGCAGAGATTATCATACCCAGTATTTT. This sequence encodes CATSRDYHTQYF. The variable domain in full, completed from reference TRBV15 and TRBJ2-3, reads DAMVIQNPRYQVTQFGKPVTLSCSQTLNHNVMYWYQQKSSQAPKLLFHYYDKDFNNEADTPDNFQSRRPNTSFCFLDIRSPGLGDTAMYLCATSRDYHTQYFGPGTRLTVL.

The chain uses TRBV19 and TRBJ1-2; 9 nucleotides match TRBD1. V shed 4 bases and J 6 bases; nucleotides not matched to a gene: 12. CDR3 length equals 16 residues. The V gene's germline CDR1 is LNHDA and CDR2 SQIVND (reference sequence). CDR3 DNA: TGTGCCAGTAGTACCCACATCGGGACAGGGAGTAATGGCTACACCTTC. Residues: CASSTHIGTGSNGYTF.

The genes are TRBV28 and TRBJ2-5; D is undetermined. Deletions cut 7 bases from V and 6 bases from J, with 9 bases between. CDR3 length: 11 amino acids. The germline V gene encodes CDR1 MDHEN and CDR2 SYDVKM. CDR3 sequence: CASMKRQTQYF. As DNA, the CDR3 is TGTGCCAGCATGAAGAGGCAGACCCAGTACTTC.

V and J are TRBV7-9 and TRBJ2-1; 7 nucleotides line up with TRBD1. V dropped 0 bases and J dropped 0; count of bases not matched to a gene: 5. Germline-derived CDR1 and CDR2 are SEHNR and FQNEAQ (reference sequence). This CDR3 has 17 amino acids. CDR3 sequence: CASSLAPGQSSYNEQFF. The CDR3 DNA sequence: TGTGCCAGCAGCTTAGCTCCGGGACAGAGCTCCTACAATGAGCAGTTCTTC.

This clonotype was detected many times. The genes are TRBV2 and TRBJ2-7; D is perhaps TRBD1 (5 bases). In germline, CDR1 is SNHLY, CDR2 FYNNEI. V was clipped by 6 bases and J by 0 bases, with 15 bases between them. The CDR3 length is 15 residues. CDR3 sequence reads: CASRARQKFSYEQYF. Here the CDR3 DNA reads TGTGCCAGCAGGGCTAGACAGAAATTCTCCTACGAGCAGTACTTC.

This clonotype was recorded many times. The rearrangement links TRBV30 to TRBJ1-1; TRBD1 is a possible D gene (6 bases). The V and J ends lost 4 bases and 4 bases respectively, with 16 bases between them. Per the germline V gene, CDR1 is GTSNPN and CDR2 is SVGIG (reference sequence). This CDR3 is built from 14 residues. The DNA for the CDR3 is TGTGCCTGGAAACCGGGACATGGGTTCACTGAAGCTTTCTTT. It encodes CAWKPGHGFTEAFF.

V and J are TRBV29-1 and TRBJ2-7; 7 bases align to TRBD1. The CDR3 is made up of 11 amino acids. With 7 bases clipped from V and 5 bases from J, the junction kept 5 bases outside the gene matches. Per germline, CDR1 SQVTM and CDR2 ANQGSEA. Here the CDR3 DNA reads TGCAGCGCCGCAGACAGGGACGAGCAGTACTTC. Protein: CSAADRDEQYF.

This clonotype has at least ten counts. This chain links TRBV6-5 with TRBJ1-2; D is perhaps TRBD1 (6 bases). The germline CDR1 and CDR2 sequences are MNHEY and SVGAGI. Deletions cut 3 bases from V and 8 bases from J, with 13 bases between. The CDR3 covers 13 residues. CDR3 in amino acids: CASSYGRGGGYTF. The CDR3 region has the DNA TGTGCCAGCAGTTATGGGAGGGGGGGAGGCTACACCTTC.

This clonotype was picked up a small number of times. The chain joins TRBV28 to TRBJ2-6; no firm D call. Germline CDR1 MDHEN, CDR2 SYDVKM. CDR3 size: 12 residues. V dropped 10 bases and J dropped 0 bases, with 4 bases sitting between them. In DNA, the CDR3 is TGTGCCACCTGCTCTGGGGCCAACGTCCTGACTTTC. Amino acids: CATCSGANVLTF.

This clonotype was counted ten times or more. The CDR3 spells CASSLNRVEETQYF. The CDR3 DNA reads TGTGCCAGCAGTTTAAACAGGGTGGAGGAGACCCAGTACTTC. The V and J genes are TRBV12-3 or TRBV12-4 and TRBJ2-5, with TRBD1 as a possible D gene (6 bases). There are 14 residues in the CDR3. V was trimmed by 2 bases and J by 5 bases, leaving 12 bases between them.

This clonotype was seen more than once but under ten times. The CDR3 DNA reads TGTGCCAGTAGTATAGTCGACCACACCTACAATGAGCAGTTCTTC. Translating gives CASSIVDHTYNEQFF. The rearrangement links TRBV19 to TRBJ2-1; D unclear. V shed 1 base and J shed 2 bases, with 9 bases lying between them. The CDR3 covers 15 residues. Per the germline V gene, CDR1 is LNHDA and CDR2 is SQIVND (reference sequence). Full variable domain (rest looked up from reference TRBV19 and TRBJ2-1): DGGITQSPKYLFRKEGQNVTLSCEQNLNHDAMYWYRQDPGQGLRLIYYSQIVNDFQKGDIAEGYSVSREKKESFPLTVTSAQKNPTAFYLCASSIVDHTYNEQFFGPGTRLTVL.

J is TRBJ2-3 and V is TRBV6-2 or TRBV6-3, with 7 nucleotides matching TRBD2. The CDR3 runs 14 residues. J gave up 8 bases and V 4 bases, and 9 bases lay outside the gene matches. CDR1 is MNHEY and CDR2 is SVGEGT in the germline V gene. The CDR3 nucleotides are TGTGCCAGCAGTTGGGGCGGGAGTCAGGGTACGCAGTATTTT. This codes for CASSWGGSQGTQYF.

The sample holds a few counts of this clonotype. V is TRBV29-1 and J is TRBJ2-3; no reliable D call. The germline V and J ends were trimmed by 7 bases and 5 bases, with 7 bases remaining between them. This CDR3 has 10 amino acids. Germline assignment: CDR1 SQVTM and CDR2 ANQGSEA. The CDR3 protein is CSALGDTQYF. CDR3 nucleotide sequence: TGCAGCGCCCTCGGAGATACGCAGTATTTT.

This clonotype has ten or more counts. The chain recombines TRBV6-1 with TRBJ2-3; perhaps TRBD1 as D (5 bases). The V end lost 5 bases, the J end lost 0 bases, and 12 bases lay between the germline ends. The CDR3 is 15 residues long. In germline, CDR1 is MNHNS, CDR2 SASEGT. The CDR3 region is CASSPTTASTDTQYF. In DNA, the CDR3 is TGTGCCAGCAGTCCAACGACAGCTAGCACAGATACGCAGTATTTT.

The sample holds many counts of this clonotype. The chain uses TRBV6-1 and TRBJ2-1, with 13 bases identical to TRBD2. V trimming: 7 bases; J trimming: 8 bases; junction bases outside the gene matches: 11. The CDR3 extends over 16 amino acids. Germline CDR1 reads MNHNS; CDR2 reads SASEGT. The CDR3 reads CASTSEGLAGTDEQFF. The CDR3 DNA is TGTGCCAGCACCTCTGAGGGACTAGCGGGAACGGATGAGCAGTTCTTC.

This clonotype was seen a handful of times. The V call is TRBV6-4, the J call TRBJ1-5; no definite D call. This CDR3 has 14 amino acids. The germline V gene has CDR1 MRHNA and CDR2 SNTAGT. V was clipped by 4 bases and J by 6 bases, with 13 bases between them. DNA for the CDR3: TGTGCCAGCAGTGTTCACGAATTGGGTCAGCCCCAGCATTTT. This translates into CASSVHELGQPQHF.

This clonotype was detected once. This chain joins TRBV19 and TRBJ1-1; D call uncertain. The CDR3 totals 13 residues. Germline V gene data show CDR1 as LNHDA and CDR2 as SQIVND (reference sequence). V was shortened by 8 bases and J by 4 bases, with 14 bases between the two germline ends. This chain's CDR3 is CASRIPGFTEAFF. The CDR3 bases are TGTGCCAGTCGGATCCCGGGGTTCACTGAAGCTTTCTTT.

The rearrangement uses TRBV5-1 and TRBJ2-7; TRBD1 might be the D (5 bases). Trimming left V 0 bases short and J 2 bases short, with 12 bases between. Germline CDR1 is SGHRS and CDR2 is YFSETQ. This CDR3 is built from 15 residues. In DNA form, the CDR3 reads TGCGCCAGCAGCTTGGATCCAGGGATCCCCTACGAGCAGTACTTC. Its translation: CASSLDPGIPYEQYF.

This clonotype was picked up a small number of times. The genes are TRBV5-1 and TRBJ1-4; D is ambiguous. V lost 4 bases and J 4 bases, leaving 17 bases between the germline ends. CDR1 is SGHRS and CDR2 is YFSETQ in the germline V gene. The length of the CDR3 is 16 residues. The CDR3 coding sequence is TGCGCCAGCAGCCCCGGGATAGTCCGGATTAATGAAAAACTGTTTTTT. As protein: CASSPGIVRINEKLFF.

Concerning this clonotype itself: At one end the junction does not follow the germline gene, possibly because of a read error. This rearrangement joins TRBV7-3 to TRBJ2-1; 14 positions match TRBD2. This CDR3 region has 17 residues. CDR1 SGHTA and CDR2 FQGTGA come from the germline V gene. The CDR3 here is CTSTMTSGRAPYNEQFF. The DNA for the CDR3 is TGTACCAGCACCATGACTAGCGGGAGGGCCCCCTACAATGAGCAGTTCTTC.

V and J are TRBV4-1 and TRBJ1-1, with unresolved D. Germline V gene lookup returns CDR1 MGHRA and CDR2 YSYEKL. V lost 1 base and J lost 4, with 7 bases in between. CDR3 size: 13 residues. CDR3 residues: CASSQVEGTEAFF. CDR3 in DNA: TGCGCCAGCAGCCAAGTAGAGGGCACTGAAGCTTTCTTT.

This clonotype showed up just once. V usage is TRBV5-1 and J usage is TRBJ2-2; 8 nucleotides align to TRBD2. The CDR3 runs to 14 residues. Looked up from germline, CDR1 is SGHRS and CDR2 is YFSETQ. V shed 0 bases and J 8 bases; nucleotides not matched to a gene: 3. The CDR3 DNA follows: TGCGCCAGCAGCTTGGGAGCGGGAGCTGGGGAGCTGTTTTTT. It is translated as CASSLGAGAGELFF. Filled out from reference TRBV5-1 and TRBJ2-2, the complete variable domain reads KAGVTQTPRYLIKTRGQQVTLSCSPISGHRSVSWYQQTPGQGLQFLFEYFSETQRNKGNFPGRFSGRQFSNSRSEMNVSTLELGDSALYLCASSLGAGAGELFFGEGSRLTVL.